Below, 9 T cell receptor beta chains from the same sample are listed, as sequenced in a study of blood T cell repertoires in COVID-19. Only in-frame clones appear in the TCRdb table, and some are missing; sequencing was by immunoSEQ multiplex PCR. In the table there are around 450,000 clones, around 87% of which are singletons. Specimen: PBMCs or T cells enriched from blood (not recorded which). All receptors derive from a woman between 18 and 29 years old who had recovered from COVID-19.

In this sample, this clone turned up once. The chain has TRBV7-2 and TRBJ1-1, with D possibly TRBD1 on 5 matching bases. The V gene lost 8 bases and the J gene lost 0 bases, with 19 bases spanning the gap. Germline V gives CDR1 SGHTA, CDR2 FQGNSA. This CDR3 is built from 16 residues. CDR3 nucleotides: TGTGCCAGCTCCGGGGGGAGGGAAACAATGAACACTGAAGCTTTCTTT. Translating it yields CASSGGRETMNTEAFF. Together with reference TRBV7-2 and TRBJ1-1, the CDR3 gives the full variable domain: GAGVSQSPSNKVTEKGKDVELRCDPISGHTALYWYRQSLGQGLEFLIYFQGNSAPDKSGLPSDRFSAERTGGSVSTLTIQRTQQEDSAVYLCASSGGRETMNTEAFFGQGTRLTVV.

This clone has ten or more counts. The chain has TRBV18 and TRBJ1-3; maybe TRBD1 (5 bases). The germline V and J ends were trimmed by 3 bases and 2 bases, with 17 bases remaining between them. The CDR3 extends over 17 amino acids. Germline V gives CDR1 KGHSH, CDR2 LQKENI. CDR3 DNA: TGTGCCAGCTCACCGCGGGGGGGATCGGAGCCTGGAAACACCATATATTTT. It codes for CASSPRGGSEPGNTIYF.

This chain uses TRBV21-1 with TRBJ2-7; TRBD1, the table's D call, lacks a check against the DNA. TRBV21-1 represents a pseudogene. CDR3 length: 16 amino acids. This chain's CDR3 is CASSAPGHLSSYEQYF. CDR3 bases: TGTGCCAGCAGCGCGCCGGGACACCTCAGCTCCTACGAGCAGTACTTC.

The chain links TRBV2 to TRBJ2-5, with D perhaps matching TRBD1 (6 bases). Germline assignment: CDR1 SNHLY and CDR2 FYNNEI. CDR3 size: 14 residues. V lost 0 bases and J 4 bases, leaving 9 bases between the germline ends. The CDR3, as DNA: TGTGCCAGCAGTGAAGCGGGGGCGCGAGAGACCCAGTACTTC. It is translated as CASSEAGARETQYF. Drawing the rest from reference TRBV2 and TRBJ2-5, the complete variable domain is EPEVTQTPSHQVTQMGQEVILRCVPISNHLYFYWYRQILGQKVEFLVSFYNNEISEKSEIFDDQFSVERPDGSNFTLKIRSTKLEDSAMYFCASSEAGARETQYFGPGTRLLVL.

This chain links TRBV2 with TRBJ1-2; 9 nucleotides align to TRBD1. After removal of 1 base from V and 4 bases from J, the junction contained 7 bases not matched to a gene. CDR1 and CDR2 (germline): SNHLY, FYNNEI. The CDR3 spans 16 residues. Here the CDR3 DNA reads TGTGCCAGCAGTGAAGGGGGGACAGGGATGGGCTATGGCTACACCTTC. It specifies CASSEGGTGMGYGYTF.

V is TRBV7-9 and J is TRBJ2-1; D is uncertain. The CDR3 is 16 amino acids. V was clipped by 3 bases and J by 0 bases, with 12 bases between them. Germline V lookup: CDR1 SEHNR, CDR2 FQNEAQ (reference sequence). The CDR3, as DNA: TGTGCCAGCAGCTTTCGCGCGCCTAGCTCCTACAATGAGCAGTTCTTC. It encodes CASSFRAPSSYNEQFF.

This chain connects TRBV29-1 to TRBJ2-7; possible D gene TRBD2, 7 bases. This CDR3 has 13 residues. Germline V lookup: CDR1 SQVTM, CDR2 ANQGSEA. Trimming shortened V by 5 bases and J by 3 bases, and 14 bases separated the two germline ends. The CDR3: CSVSAGAIYEQYF. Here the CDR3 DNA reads TGCAGCGTTTCCGCGGGGGCCATCTACGAGCAGTACTTC.

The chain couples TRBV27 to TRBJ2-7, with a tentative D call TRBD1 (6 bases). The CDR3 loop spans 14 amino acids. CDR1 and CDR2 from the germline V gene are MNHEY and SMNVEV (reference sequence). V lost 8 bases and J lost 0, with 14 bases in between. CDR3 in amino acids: CASAGTTYSYEQYF. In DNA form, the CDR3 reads TGTGCCAGCGCCGGGACAACCTACTCCTACGAGCAGTACTTC.

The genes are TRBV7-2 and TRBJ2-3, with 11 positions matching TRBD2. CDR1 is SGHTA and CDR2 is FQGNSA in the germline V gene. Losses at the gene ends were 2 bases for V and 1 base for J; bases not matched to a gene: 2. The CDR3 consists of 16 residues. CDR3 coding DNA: TGTGCCAGCAGCTTACTAGCGGGGGGCCGCACAGATACGCAGTATTTT. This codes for CASSLLAGGRTDTQYF.